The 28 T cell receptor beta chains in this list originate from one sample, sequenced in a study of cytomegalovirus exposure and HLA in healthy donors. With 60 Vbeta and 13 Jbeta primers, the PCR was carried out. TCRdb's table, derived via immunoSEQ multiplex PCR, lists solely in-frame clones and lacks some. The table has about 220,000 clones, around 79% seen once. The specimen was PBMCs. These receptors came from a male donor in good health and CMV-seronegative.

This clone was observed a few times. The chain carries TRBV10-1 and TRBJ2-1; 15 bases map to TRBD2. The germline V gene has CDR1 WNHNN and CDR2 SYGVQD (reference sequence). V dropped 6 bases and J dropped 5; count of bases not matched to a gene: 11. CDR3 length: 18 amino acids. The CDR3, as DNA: TGCGCCAGCAGGGTGGGACTAGCGGGAGGACCCCACAACAATGAGCAGTTCTTC. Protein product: CASRVGLAGGPHNNEQFF.

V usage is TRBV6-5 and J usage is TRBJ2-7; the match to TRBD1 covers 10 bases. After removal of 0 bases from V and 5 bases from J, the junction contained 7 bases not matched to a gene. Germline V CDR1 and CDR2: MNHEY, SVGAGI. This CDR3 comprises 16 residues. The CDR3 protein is CASSYSRDRGLNEQYF. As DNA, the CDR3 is TGTGCCAGCAGTTACTCTCGTGACAGGGGGCTGAACGAGCAGTACTTC.

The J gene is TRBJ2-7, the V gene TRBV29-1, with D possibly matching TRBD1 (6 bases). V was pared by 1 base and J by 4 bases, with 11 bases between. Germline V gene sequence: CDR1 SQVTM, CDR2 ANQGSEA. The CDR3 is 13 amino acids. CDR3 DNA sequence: TGCAGCGTTGAAGTGGGCCAGGGGTACGAGCAGTACTTC. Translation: CSVEVGQGYEQYF.

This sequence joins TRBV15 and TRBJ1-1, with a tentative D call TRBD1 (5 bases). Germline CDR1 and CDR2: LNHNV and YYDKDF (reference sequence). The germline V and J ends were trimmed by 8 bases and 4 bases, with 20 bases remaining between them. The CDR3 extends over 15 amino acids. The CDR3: CATRDFGGTATEAFF. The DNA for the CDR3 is TGTGCCACCCGGGACTTCGGTGGGACCGCCACTGAAGCTTTCTTT.

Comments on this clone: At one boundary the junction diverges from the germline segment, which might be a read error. The CDR3 sequence is CASSYTGSGLMDF. For the CDR3, the DNA is TGTGCCAGCAGCTACACGGGGTCCGGTCTCATGGATTTT. The rearrangement uses TRBV5-6 and TRBJ1-5; no clear D gene. Germline loops: CDR1 SGHDT, CDR2 YYEEEE. The CDR3 covers 13 residues.

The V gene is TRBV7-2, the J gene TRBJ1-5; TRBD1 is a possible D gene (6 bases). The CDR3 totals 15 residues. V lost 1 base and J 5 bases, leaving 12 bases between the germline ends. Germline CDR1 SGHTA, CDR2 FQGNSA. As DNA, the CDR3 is TGTGCCAGCAGCTTAGTCGATGGGGGCGATCAGCCCCAGCATTTT. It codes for CASSLVDGGDQPQHF. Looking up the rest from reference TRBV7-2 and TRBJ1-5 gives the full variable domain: GAGVSQSPSNKVTEKGKDVELRCDPISGHTALYWYRQSLGQGLEFLIYFQGNSAPDKSGLPSDRFSAERTGGSVSTLTIQRTQQEDSAVYLCASSLVDGGDQPQHFGDGTRLSIL.

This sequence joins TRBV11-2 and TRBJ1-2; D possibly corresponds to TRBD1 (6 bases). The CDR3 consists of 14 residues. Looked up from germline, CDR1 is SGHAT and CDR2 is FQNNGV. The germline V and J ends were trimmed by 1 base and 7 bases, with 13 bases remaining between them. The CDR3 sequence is CASSLVPRGSGYTF. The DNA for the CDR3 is TGTGCCAGCAGCTTAGTCCCCAGGGGAAGTGGCTACACCTTC.

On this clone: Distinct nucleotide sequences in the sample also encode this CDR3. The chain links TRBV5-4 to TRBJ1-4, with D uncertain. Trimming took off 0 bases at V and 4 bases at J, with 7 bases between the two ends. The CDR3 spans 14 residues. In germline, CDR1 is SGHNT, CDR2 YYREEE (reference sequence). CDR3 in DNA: TGTGCCAGCAGCTTGGGAGGGAGTAATGAAAAACTGTTTTTT. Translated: CASSLGGSNEKLFF.

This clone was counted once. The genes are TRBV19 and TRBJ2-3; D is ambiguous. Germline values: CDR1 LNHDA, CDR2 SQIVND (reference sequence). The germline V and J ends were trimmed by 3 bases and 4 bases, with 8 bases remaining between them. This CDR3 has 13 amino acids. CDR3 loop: CASSILVADTQYF. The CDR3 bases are TGTGCCAGTAGTATCCTAGTTGCAGATACGCAGTATTTT. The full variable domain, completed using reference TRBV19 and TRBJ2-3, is DGGITQSPKYLFRKEGQNVTLSCEQNLNHDAMYWYRQDPGQGLRLIYYSQIVNDFQKGDIAEGYSVSREKKESFPLTVTSAQKNPTAFYLCASSILVADTQYFGPGTRLTVL.

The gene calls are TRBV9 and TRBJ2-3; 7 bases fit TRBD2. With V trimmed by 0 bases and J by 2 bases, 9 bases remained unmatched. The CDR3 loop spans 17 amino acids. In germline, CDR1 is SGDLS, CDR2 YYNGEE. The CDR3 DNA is TGTGCCAGCAGCGTAGAATTGGCTAGCGGAACCACAGATACGCAGTATTTT. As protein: CASSVELASGTTDTQYF.

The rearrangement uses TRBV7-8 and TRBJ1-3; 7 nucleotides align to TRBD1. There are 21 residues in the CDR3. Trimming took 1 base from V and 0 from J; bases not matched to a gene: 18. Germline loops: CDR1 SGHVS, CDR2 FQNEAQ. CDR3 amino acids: CASSLVEAGGIWLGSGNTIYF. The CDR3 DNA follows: TGTGCCAGCAGCTTAGTGGAGGCAGGGGGAATCTGGCTCGGCTCTGGAAACACCATATATTTT.

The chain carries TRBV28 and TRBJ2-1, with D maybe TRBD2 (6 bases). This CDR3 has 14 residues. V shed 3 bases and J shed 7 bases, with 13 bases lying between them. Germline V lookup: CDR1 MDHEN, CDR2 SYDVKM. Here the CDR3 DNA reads TGTGCCAGCAGTTTCCTAGGAGGGGTGAATGAGCAGTTCTTC. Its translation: CASSFLGGVNEQFF.

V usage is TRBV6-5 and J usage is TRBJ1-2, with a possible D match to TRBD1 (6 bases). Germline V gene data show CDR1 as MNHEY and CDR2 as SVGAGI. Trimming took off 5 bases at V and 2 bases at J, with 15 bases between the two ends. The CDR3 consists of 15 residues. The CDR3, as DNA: TGTGCCAGCAGTCCCCAAGGGACATCCAACTATGGCTACACCTTC. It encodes CASSPQGTSNYGYTF.

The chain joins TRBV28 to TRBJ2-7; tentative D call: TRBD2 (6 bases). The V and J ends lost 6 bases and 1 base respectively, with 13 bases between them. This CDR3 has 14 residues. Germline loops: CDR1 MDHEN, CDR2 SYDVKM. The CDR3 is CASSPTGASYEQYF. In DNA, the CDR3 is TGTGCCAGCAGCCCCACGGGAGCTTCCTACGAGCAGTACTTC.

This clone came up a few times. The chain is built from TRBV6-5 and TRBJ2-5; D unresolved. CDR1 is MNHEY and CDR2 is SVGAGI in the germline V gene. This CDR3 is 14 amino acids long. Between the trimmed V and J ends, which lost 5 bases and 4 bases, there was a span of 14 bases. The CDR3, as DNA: TGTGCCAGCAGTCCCCGAGTAGTGTCAGAGACCCAGTACTTC. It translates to CASSPRVVSETQYF.

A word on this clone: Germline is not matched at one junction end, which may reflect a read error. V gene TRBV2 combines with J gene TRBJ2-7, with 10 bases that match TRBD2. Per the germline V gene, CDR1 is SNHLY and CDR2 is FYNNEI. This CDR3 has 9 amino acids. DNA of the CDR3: TGTGCCAGCGGCCCGGGACTAGCGTTC. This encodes CASGPGLAF.

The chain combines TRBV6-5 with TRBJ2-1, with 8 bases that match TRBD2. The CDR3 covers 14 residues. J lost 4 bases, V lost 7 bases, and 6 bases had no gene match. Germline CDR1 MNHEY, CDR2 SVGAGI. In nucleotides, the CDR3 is TGTGCCAGCACCCGGGGGGGGTTGTACAATGAGCAGTTCTTC. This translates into CASTRGGLYNEQFF.

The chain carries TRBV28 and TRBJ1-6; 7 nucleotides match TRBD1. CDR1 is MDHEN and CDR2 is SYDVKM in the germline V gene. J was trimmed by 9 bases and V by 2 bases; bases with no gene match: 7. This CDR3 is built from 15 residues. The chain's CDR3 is CASSLTTGFFSPLHF. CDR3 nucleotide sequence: TGTGCCAGCAGTTTAACGACAGGGTTTTTTTCACCCCTCCACTTT.

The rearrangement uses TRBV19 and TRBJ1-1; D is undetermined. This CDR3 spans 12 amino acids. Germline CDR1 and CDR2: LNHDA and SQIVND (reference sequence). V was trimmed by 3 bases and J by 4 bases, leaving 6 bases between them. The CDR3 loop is CASSIYGTEAFF. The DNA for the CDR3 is TGTGCCAGTAGTATTTACGGCACTGAAGCTTTCTTT.

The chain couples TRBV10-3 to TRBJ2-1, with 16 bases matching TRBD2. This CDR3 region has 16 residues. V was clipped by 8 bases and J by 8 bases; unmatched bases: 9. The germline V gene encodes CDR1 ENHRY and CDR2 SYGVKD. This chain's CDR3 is CAIANTGTSGRDEQFF. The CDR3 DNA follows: TGTGCCATCGCTAACACCGGGACTAGCGGGAGGGATGAGCAGTTCTTC.

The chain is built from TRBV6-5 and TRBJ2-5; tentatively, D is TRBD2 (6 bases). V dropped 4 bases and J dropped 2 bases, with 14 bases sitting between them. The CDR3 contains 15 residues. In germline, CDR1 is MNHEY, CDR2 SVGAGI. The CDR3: CASSLYGSLQETQYF. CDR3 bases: TGTGCCAGCAGTTTATACGGGAGCCTACAAGAGACCCAGTACTTC.

The CDR3 DNA reads as TGTGCCAGCAGCGTCGCCCCAGATCAGCCCCAGCATTTT. Its translation is CASSVAPDQPQHF. V gene TRBV9 combines with J gene TRBJ1-5; D remains ambiguous. Trimming left V 2 bases short and J 5 bases short, with 8 bases between. The length of the CDR3 is 13 residues. Germline-derived CDR1 and CDR2 are SGDLS and YYNGEE. Drawing the rest from reference TRBV9 and TRBJ1-5, the complete variable domain is DSGVTQTPKHLITATGQRVTLRCSPRSGDLSVYWYQQSLDQGLQFLIQYYNGEERAKGNILERFSAQQFPDLHSELNLSSLELGDSALYFCASSVAPDQPQHFGDGTRLSIL.

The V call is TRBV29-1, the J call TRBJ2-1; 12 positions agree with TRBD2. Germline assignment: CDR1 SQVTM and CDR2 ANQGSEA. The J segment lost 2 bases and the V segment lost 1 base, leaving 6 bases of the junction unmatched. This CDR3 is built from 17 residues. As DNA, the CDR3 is TGCAGCGTTGAAGGGCTAGCGGGAGGGCCAACCTACAATGAGCAGTTCTTC. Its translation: CSVEGLAGGPTYNEQFF.

The CDR3 region is CASRLSFQETQYF. The CDR3 DNA sequence: TGTGCCAGCAGACTATCCTTCCAAGAGACCCAGTACTTC. The rearrangement joins TRBV28 to TRBJ2-5; D unresolved. Trimming shortened V by 6 bases and J by 1 base, and 9 bases separated the two germline ends. The germline gives CDR1 MDHEN, CDR2 SYDVKM. CDR3 size: 13 residues. The full variable domain, completed using reference TRBV28 and TRBJ2-5, is DVKVTQSSRYLVKRTGEKVFLECVQDMDHENMFWYRQDPGLGLRLIYFSYDVKMKEKGDIPEGYSVSREKKERFSLILESASTNQTSMYLCASRLSFQETQYFGPGTRLLVL.

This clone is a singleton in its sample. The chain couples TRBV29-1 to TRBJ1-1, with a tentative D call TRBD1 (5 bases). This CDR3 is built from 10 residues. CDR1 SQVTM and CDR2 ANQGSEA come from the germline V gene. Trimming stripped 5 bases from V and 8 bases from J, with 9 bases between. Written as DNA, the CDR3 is TGCAGCGTTCTACGGACAGAAGCTTTCTTT. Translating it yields CSVLRTEAFF.

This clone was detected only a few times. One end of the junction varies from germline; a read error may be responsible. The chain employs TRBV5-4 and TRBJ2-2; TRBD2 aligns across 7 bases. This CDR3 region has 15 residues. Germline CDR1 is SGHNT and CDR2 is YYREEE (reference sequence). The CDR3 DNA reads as TGCGCCAGCAGCCCAACGAGCGGGGTGGCCGGGGAGCTGTTTTTT. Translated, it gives CASSPTSGVAGELFF.

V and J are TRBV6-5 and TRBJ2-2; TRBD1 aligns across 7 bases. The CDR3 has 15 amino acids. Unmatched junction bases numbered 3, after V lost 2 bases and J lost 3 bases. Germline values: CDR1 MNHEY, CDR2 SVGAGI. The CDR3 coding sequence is TGTGCCAGCAGTTACGGGCAGGGGGACACCGGGGAGCTGTTTTTT. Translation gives CASSYGQGDTGELFF.

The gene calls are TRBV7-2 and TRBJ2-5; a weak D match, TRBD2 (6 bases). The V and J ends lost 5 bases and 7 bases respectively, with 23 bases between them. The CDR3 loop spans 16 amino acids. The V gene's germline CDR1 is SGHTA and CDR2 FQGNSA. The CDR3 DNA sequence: TGTGCCAGCAGCCCTGGGGCGCGGGGTGGCTCTTGGACCCAGTACTTC. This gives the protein CASSPGARGGSWTQYF.